Detailed here is one TCR beta chain. Other DNA sequences within the sample encode an identical CDR3. This sample stems from a study of blood T cell repertoires in COVID-19. About the study: Acute-phase and convalescent COVID-19 samples originated in the United States, Italy and Spain.

Per the authors' pipeline: It was from reference gene primer amplification that nucleated cell counts were estimated. TCRdb's copy holds only in-frame clones and misses some; the assay was immunoSEQ multiplex PCR. V, J and clone size were drawn from that table, and D and trimming were deduced from the DNA. The sample consists of about 380,000 clones, 90% of them appearing once. The sequenced sample was peripheral blood. The sequence was obtained from a man aged 18-30 years with active or convalescent COVID-19.

The CDR3 nucleotides are TGTGCCAGCAGCGCCAGGGACACTGAAGCTTTCTTT. It encodes CASSARDTEAFF. The chain combines TRBV9 with TRBJ1-1; a weak D match, TRBD1 (5 bases). CDR3 length: 12 amino acids. The ends were cut back, 3 bases at V and 3 bases at J, with 6 bases in the middle. Germline V gene sequence: CDR1 SGDLS, CDR2 YYNGEE.